These 21 T cell receptor beta chains share one sample of origin, sequenced in a study of T-cell reconstitution after alpha-beta-depleted transplantation in children. A library of TCRbeta sequences, prepared with unique molecular identifiers, was generated. TCRdb recomputed calls from the PCR reads with MiXCR, one row per CDR3 protein. The sample records roughly 590,000 distinct CDR3 sequences, 15% to 20% being singletons. The sequenced sample was PBMCs from the stem cell graft donor, obtained from the stem cell graft. These TCRs come from a human donor who donated a stem cell graft to a child with acute myeloid leukemia.

The rearrangement joins TRBV5-1 to TRBJ1-2; 7 nucleotides line up with TRBD1. J lost 1 base, V lost 2 bases, and 5 bases had no gene match. Germline V lookup: CDR1 SGHRS, CDR2 YFSETQ. This CDR3 is 15 amino acids long. The CDR3 loop is CASSFSGQINYGYTF. The CDR3 DNA follows: TGCGCCAGCAGCTTCTCGGGACAGATTAACTATGGCTACACCTTC.

The chain uses TRBV18 and TRBJ1-5; TRBD1 might be the D (5 bases). The CDR3 loop spans 14 amino acids. The V end was cut by 2 bases, the J end by 3 bases, with 8 bases between. Germline V gives CDR1 KGHSH, CDR2 LQKENI. CDR3 region: CASSPNRHNQPQHF. The CDR3, as DNA: TGTGCCAGCTCACCAAACAGGCACAATCAGCCCCAGCATTTT. Drawing the rest from reference TRBV18 and TRBJ1-5, the complete variable domain is NAGVMQNPRHLVRRRGQEARLRCSPMKGHSHVYWYRQLPEEGLKFMVYLQKENIIDESGMPKERFSAEFPKEGPSILRIQQVVRGDSAAYFCASSPNRHNQPQHFGDGTRLSIL.

This clonotype was counted many times. The chain recombines TRBV20-1 with TRBJ2-2; 8 bases line up with TRBD2. V shed 3 bases and J 6 bases; nucleotides not matched to a gene: 6. The CDR3 is 14 amino acids. Germline V gene lookup returns CDR1 DFQATT and CDR2 SNEGSKA (reference sequence). CDR3 residues: CSASPAGDAGELFF. The CDR3 bases are TGCAGTGCTAGTCCAGCGGGGGATGCCGGGGAGCTGTTTTTT.

The genes are TRBV10-3 and TRBJ1-3, with D perhaps TRBD1 (5 bases). The CDR3 loop spans 15 amino acids. The germline V gene encodes CDR1 ENHRY and CDR2 SYGVKD. Between the trimmed V and J ends, which lost 11 bases and 1 base, there was a span of 18 bases. CDR3 sequence (DNA): TGTGCCCAATCCCCGGGGGAGGGATCTGGAAACACCATATATTTT. Its protein product is CAQSPGEGSGNTIYF.

There are many counts of this clonotype. The chain couples TRBV9 to TRBJ1-5, with D unresolved. Germline CDR1 SGDLS, CDR2 YYNGEE. The V end lost 0 bases, the J end lost 2 bases, and 6 bases lay between the germline ends. The CDR3 spans 14 residues. CDR3 region: CASSVGLGNQPQHF. The CDR3 DNA sequence: TGTGCCAGCAGCGTAGGGTTGGGCAATCAGCCCCAGCATTTT.

This clonotype was detected a few times. V and J are TRBV10-3 and TRBJ2-7, with 8 bases aligning to TRBD1. Germline lookup yields CDR1 ENHRY and CDR2 SYGVKD. This CDR3 spans 14 amino acids. Germline trimming cut 10 bases from V and 2 bases from J; bases unmatched to any gene: 10. The DNA of the CDR3 is TGTGCCAGCACAATAACAGGGGGACCCTACGAGCAGTACTTC. This encodes CASTITGGPYEQYF.

This clonotype was counted ten times or more. This chain links TRBV12-3 or TRBV12-4 with TRBJ1-1; 7 positions agree with TRBD1. The CDR3 is made up of 15 amino acids. After removal of 3 bases from V and 0 bases from J, the junction contained 4 bases not matched to a gene. The CDR3 loop is CASSLLTGMNTEAFF. The CDR3 region has the DNA TGTGCCAGCAGTTTGTTGACAGGGATGAACACTGAAGCTTTCTTT.

This rearrangement joins TRBV25-1 to TRBJ2-1; 7 bases are a match to TRBD1. V was clipped by 5 bases and J by 8 bases; unmatched bases: 6. In germline, CDR1 is MGHDK, CDR2 SYGVNS. This CDR3 has 13 amino acids. The CDR3 nucleotides read TGTGCCAGCAGTAGACAGGGTCTTCATGAGCAGTTCTTC. This encodes CASSRQGLHEQFF.

This clonotype was seen a handful of times. The rearrangement joins TRBV12-3 or TRBV12-4 to TRBJ2-4; either TRBD1 or TRBD2 may supply D (6 bases each). The CDR3 extends over 14 amino acids. Trimming took 7 bases from V and 6 from J, leaving 16 bases between them. CDR3 region: CASTRSGDTNIQYF. In DNA form, the CDR3 reads TGTGCCAGCACTAGATCGGGGGACACAAACATTCAGTACTTC.

The rearrangement uses TRBV6-4 and TRBJ2-1, with D hard to call. Trimming took 6 bases from V and 5 from J, leaving 11 bases between them. The CDR3 is made up of 13 amino acids. CDR1 is MRHNA, CDR2 SNTAGT, per germline. The CDR3 sequence is CASSPAPHNEQFF. The CDR3 DNA follows: TGTGCCAGCAGCCCGGCCCCCCACAATGAGCAGTTCTTC.

The chain employs TRBV29-1 and TRBJ1-2; D is ambiguous. The ends were cut back, 6 bases at V and 4 bases at J, with 18 bases in the middle. The CDR3 length is 14 residues. Germline lookup yields CDR1 SQVTM and CDR2 ANQGSEA. The CDR3 region is CSVLRETESYGYTF. DNA of the CDR3: TGCAGCGTCCTAAGAGAAACAGAAAGCTATGGCTACACCTTC. Supplemented by reference TRBV29-1 and TRBJ1-2, the full variable domain reads SAVISQKPSRDICQRGTSLTIQCQVDSQVTMMFWYRQQPGQSLTLIATANQGSEATYESGFVIDKFPISRPNLTFSTLTVSNMSPEDSSIYLCSVLRETESYGYTFGSGTRLTVV.

This clonotype appeared many times. This chain joins TRBV27 and TRBJ2-1; TRBD1 matches 11 bases. The ends lost 4 bases at V and 9 bases at J; junction bases unmatched: 11. The CDR3 extends over 16 amino acids. CDR1 and CDR2 from the germline V gene are MNHEY and SMNVEV (reference sequence). The CDR3 protein is CASSSVGTGGAPEQFF. The CDR3 DNA follows: TGTGCCAGCAGTTCGGTAGGGACAGGGGGTGCCCCTGAGCAGTTCTTC.

This clonotype occurred many times. This rearrangement joins TRBV7-3 to TRBJ2-3; D not certain. Looked up from germline, CDR1 is SGHTA and CDR2 is FQGTGA. Trimming pared 5 bases from V and 6 bases from J, leaving 9 bases between. CDR3 length equals 12 residues. The CDR3 is CASSPDTDTQYF. CDR3 DNA: TGTGCCAGCAGCCCGGATACGGATACGCAGTATTTT. The full variable domain, its missing parts supplied by reference TRBV7-3 and TRBJ2-3, is GAGVSQTPSNKVTEKGKYVELRCDPISGHTALYWYRQSLGQGPEFLIYFQGTGAADDSGLPNDRFFAVRPEGSVSTLKIQRTERGDSAVYLCASSPDTDTQYFGPGTRLTVL.

V usage is TRBV10-3 and J usage is TRBJ2-5; 10 bases fit TRBD2. The CDR3 spans 13 residues. With 7 bases clipped from V and 4 bases from J, the junction kept 3 bases outside the gene matches. The V gene's germline CDR1 is ENHRY and CDR2 SYGVKD. The CDR3 reads CAIKAGGRETQYF. CDR3 bases: TGTGCCATCAAAGCGGGGGGGCGAGAGACCCAGTACTTC.

This sequence joins TRBV7-2 and TRBJ2-7; D call uncertain. V was trimmed by 5 bases and J by 1 base, leaving 12 bases between them. The V gene's germline CDR1 is SGHTA and CDR2 FQGNSA. The CDR3 is 14 residues long. The CDR3 protein is CASSPWMGSYEQYF. The CDR3 coding sequence is TGTGCCAGCAGCCCCTGGATGGGTTCCTACGAGCAGTACTTC.

This clonotype was observed many times. V and J are TRBV20-1 and TRBJ2-7, with D hard to call. Germline CDR1 reads DFQATT; CDR2 reads SNEGSKA (reference sequence). CDR3 length: 17 residues. The V gene lost 5 bases and the J gene lost 1 base, with 24 bases spanning the gap. CDR3 nucleotide sequence: TGCAGTGCTGAAACAAGCTCCGGGCCAGGCCCTTCCTACGAGCAGTACTTC. Translation gives CSAETSSGPGPSYEQYF.

V and J are TRBV5-1 and TRBJ2-1; 8 bases are shared with TRBD2. Trimming removed 1 base from V and 8 bases from J; junction bases left unmatched: 5. The CDR3 spans 14 residues. Looked up from germline, CDR1 is SGHRS and CDR2 is YFSETQ. CDR3: CASSLKRGRDEQFF. Written as DNA, the CDR3 is TGCGCCAGCAGCTTGAAGCGGGGGAGGGATGAGCAGTTCTTC.

This clonotype was seen repeatedly, ten times or more. V usage is TRBV20-1 and J usage is TRBJ2-4; D may correspond to TRBD1 or TRBD2 (5 bases each). V was clipped by 8 bases and J by 6 bases, with 17 bases between them. Germline loops: CDR1 DFQATT, CDR2 SNEGSKA (reference sequence). The CDR3 runs to 13 residues. The CDR3 spells CSPRAGGRNIQYF. CDR3 bases: TGCAGTCCCAGGGCAGGAGGACGAAACATTCAGTACTTC.

Remarks on this clonotype: Possible read error: a much larger clone is one base away. The V and J genes are TRBV20-1 and TRBJ2-3; TRBD2 aligns across 13 bases. CDR1 DFQATT and CDR2 SNEGSKA come from the germline V gene (reference sequence). This CDR3 spans 16 amino acids. The DNA of the CDR3 is TGCAGTGCTAGGAGGACTAGCGGGGGACAAGGAGATAGGCAGTATTTT. Translated: CSARRTSGGQGDRQYF.

This clonotype was picked up many times. The chain employs TRBV7-2 and TRBJ2-3; D gene ambiguous. Trimming removed 5 bases at V and 2 bases at J, with 11 bases between. Germline V gene sequence: CDR1 SGHTA, CDR2 FQGNSA. The CDR3 is 14 residues long. The CDR3 is CASSQRTFTDTQYF. DNA for the CDR3: TGTGCCAGCAGCCAGAGGACCTTCACAGATACGCAGTATTTT.

The table lists this clonotype with a few counts. This chain links TRBV7-9 with TRBJ2-6; 8 nucleotides line up with TRBD1. CDR1 and CDR2 (germline): SEHNR, FQNEAQ (reference sequence). The CDR3 has 16 residues. The J segment lost 4 bases and the V segment lost 5 bases, leaving 7 bases of the junction unmatched. CDR3 sequence reads: CASSQRQGLGANVLTF. The CDR3 bases are TGTGCCAGCAGCCAAAGACAGGGGTTAGGGGCCAACGTCCTGACTTTC.